These 10 T cell receptor beta chains were sequenced from one sample in a study of blood T cell repertoires in COVID-19. Measured with immunoSEQ multiplex PCR; TCRdb has only the in-frame clones, and not every one. Of 200,000 to 300,000 clones in the sample, around 81% were seen once. The sample taken for sequencing was peripheral blood. These receptors were collected from a woman over 75 with COVID-19, enrolled during active disease.

This chain links TRBV28 with TRBJ1-2; D might be TRBD1 (5 bases). Germline V gene sequence: CDR1 MDHEN, CDR2 SYDVKM. The CDR3 is 12 residues long. The germline V and J ends were trimmed by 4 bases and 4 bases, with 7 bases remaining between them. CDR3 coding DNA: TGTGCCAGCAGTTCGACAGTCTATGGCTACACCTTC. Encoded protein: CASSSTVYGYTF.

The CDR3 loop is CAWSDRGYEQYF. Here the CDR3 DNA reads TGTGCCTGGAGCGACAGGGGCTACGAGCAGTACTTC. V gene TRBV30 combines with J gene TRBJ2-7; 8 bases line up with TRBD1. This CDR3 has 12 residues. Germline V CDR1 and CDR2: GTSNPN, SVGIG (reference sequence). J gave up 3 bases and V 3 bases, and 1 base lay outside the gene matches.

The chain uses TRBV19 and TRBJ2-2; 9 nucleotides line up with TRBD2. Germline V gene lookup returns CDR1 LNHDA and CDR2 SQIVND (reference sequence). The CDR3 extends over 15 amino acids. V shed 6 bases, J shed 7 bases, and the junction held 9 bases outside the gene matches. The CDR3 sequence is CASRMTSGSGGELFF. In DNA form, the CDR3 reads TGTGCCAGTAGGATGACTAGCGGTAGTGGCGGGGAGCTGTTTTTT.

The genes are TRBV19 and TRBJ2-1; weak D call: TRBD1 (6 bases). The CDR3 is made up of 15 amino acids. Deletions cut 3 bases from V and 3 bases from J, with 12 bases between. Germline CDR1 and CDR2: LNHDA and SQIVND (reference sequence). The CDR3 DNA is TGTGCCAGTAGTATCGAGGGGGTACTCTACAATGAGCAGTTCTTC. Translation: CASSIEGVLYNEQFF.

The chain carries TRBV20-1 and TRBJ1-4; no clear D. Looked up from germline, CDR1 is DFQATT and CDR2 is SNEGSKA (reference sequence). Trimming removed 4 bases from V and 9 bases from J, with 3 bases in between. The CDR3 totals 9 residues. This CDR3 reads CSATKKLFF. In nucleotides, the CDR3 is TGCAGTGCTACTAAAAAACTGTTTTTT.

This chain connects TRBV4-1 to TRBJ1-2, with 8 positions matching TRBD1. This CDR3 is 18 amino acids long. Trimming cost V 4 bases and J 2 bases; bases outside gene matches: 15. The germline CDR1 and CDR2 sequences are MGHRA and YSYEKL. DNA for the CDR3: TGCGCCAGCAGCCTAAGAACAGGGGGACAGACCGTGAACTATGGCTACACCTTC. Translated, it gives CASSLRTGGQTVNYGYTF.

V is TRBV24-1 and J is TRBJ2-5, with 9 nucleotides matching TRBD1. V dropped 7 bases and J dropped 4; count of bases not matched to a gene: 18. The germline CDR1 and CDR2 sequences are KGHDR and SFDVKD. The CDR3 runs 18 residues. The CDR3 nucleotides read TGTGCCACCAGCAGCGGGGCCCGGGACAGGGAGTCCGGAGAGACCCAGTACTTC. Protein sequence: CATSSGARDRESGETQYF.

The gene calls are TRBV2 and TRBJ2-4, with 10 nucleotides matching TRBD1. The CDR3 is 14 residues long. Per the germline V gene, CDR1 is SNHLY and CDR2 is FYNNEI. With V trimmed by 2 bases and J by 8 bases, 3 bases remained unmatched. CDR3 nucleotides: TGTGCCAGCAGTGAAAGGACAGGGGGGGACATTCAGTACTTC. It specifies CASSERTGGDIQYF.

The gene calls are TRBV6-5 and TRBJ1-4; D may be TRBD1 (5 bases). CDR1 MNHEY and CDR2 SVGAGI come from the germline V gene. Trimming cost V 2 bases and J 2 bases, with 6 bases left between them. The CDR3 spans 14 residues. This CDR3 reads CASSYRGTNEKLFF. The CDR3 DNA reads as TGTGCCAGCAGTTACAGGGGCACTAATGAAAAACTGTTTTTT.

The chain combines TRBV28 with TRBJ1-1; 11 bases are a match to TRBD1. Germline V gene data show CDR1 as MDHEN and CDR2 as SYDVKM. V lost 8 bases to trimming and J lost 1 base; unmatched junction nucleotides: 6. The CDR3 consists of 15 residues. The CDR3 DNA sequence: TGTGCCAGCCGGACAGGGGGCCTTCCGAACACTGAAGCTTTCTTT. It is translated as CASRTGGLPNTEAFF.